Listed below are T cell receptor beta chains from one sample, sequenced in a study of a mutant IDH1 vaccine in newly diagnosed glioma. Their recognized antigens are unknown. Assay used: immunoSEQ multiplex PCR; TCRdb lists only in-frame clones, some missing. The data show roughly 60,000 clones, around 83% seen once. Sequencing was performed on PBMCs, taken from a glioma patient whose treatment included an IDH1 peptide vaccine. The source of these receptors is a man younger than 45 with glioma. The CDR3 runs from the conserved cysteine through the conserved F or W. Each record gives: V gene, D gene, J gene, clone size, CDR3 protein. D genes are given only for firm matches. Not all rows give a size; the values are once, few, many and, for expanded clones, a class.

TRBV18	-	TRBJ1-1	-	CASSPSPGDEAFF
TRBV6-4	-	TRBJ2-3	-	CASSDSGGASTDTQYF
TRBV7-5	-	TRBJ2-3	-	CARSLPGRSTDTQYF
TRBV27	-	TRBJ1-2	-	CASSLSRLGDWGYTF
TRBV19	-	TRBJ1-1	-	CASSIADNTEAFF
TRBV18	-	TRBJ1-1	-	CASSPEGVITEAFF
TRBV7-9	-	TRBJ2-7	-	CASSAFDYEQYF
TRBV7-9	-	TRBJ1-5	-	CASSRGDDQPQHF
TRBV2	-	TRBJ2-7	-	CASKDIVKGPYEQYF
TRBV2	TRBD1	TRBJ2-2	-	CASRTTGGNTGELFF
TRBV28	TRBD1	TRBJ1-5	-	CASSSPRDRGRNQPQHF
TRBV5-6	-	-	-	CASNKQAYEQYF
TRBV11-2	TRBD2	TRBJ2-2	-	CASSKRLAETNTGELFF
TRBV5-6	-	TRBJ2-2	-	CASSPGQNTGELFF
TRBV2	-	TRBJ1-3	-	CASSGLGLPIPRGTIYF
TRBV5-1	TRBD2	TRBJ2-1	few	CASSLVAGGSYNEQFF
TRBV18	-	TRBJ2-3	-	CASSPRGVVGFDTQYF